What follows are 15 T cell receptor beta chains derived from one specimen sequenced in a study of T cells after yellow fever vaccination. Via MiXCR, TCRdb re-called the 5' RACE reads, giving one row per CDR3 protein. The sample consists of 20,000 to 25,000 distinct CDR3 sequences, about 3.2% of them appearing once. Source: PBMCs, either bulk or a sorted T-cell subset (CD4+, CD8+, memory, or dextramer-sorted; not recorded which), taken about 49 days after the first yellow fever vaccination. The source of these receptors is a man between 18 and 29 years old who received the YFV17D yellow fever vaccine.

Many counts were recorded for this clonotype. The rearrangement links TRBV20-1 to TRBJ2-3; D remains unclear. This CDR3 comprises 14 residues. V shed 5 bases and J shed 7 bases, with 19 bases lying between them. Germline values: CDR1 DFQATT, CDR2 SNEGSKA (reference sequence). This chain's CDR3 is CSAPAVQAVNTQYF. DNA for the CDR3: TGCAGTGCTCCCGCAGTGCAAGCAGTGAATACGCAGTATTTT.

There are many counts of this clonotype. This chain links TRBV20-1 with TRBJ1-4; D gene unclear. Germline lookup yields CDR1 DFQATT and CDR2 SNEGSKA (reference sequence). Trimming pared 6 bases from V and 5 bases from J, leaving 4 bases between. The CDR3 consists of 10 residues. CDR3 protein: CSAQNEKLFF. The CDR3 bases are TGCAGTGCCCAGAATGAAAAACTGTTTTTT.

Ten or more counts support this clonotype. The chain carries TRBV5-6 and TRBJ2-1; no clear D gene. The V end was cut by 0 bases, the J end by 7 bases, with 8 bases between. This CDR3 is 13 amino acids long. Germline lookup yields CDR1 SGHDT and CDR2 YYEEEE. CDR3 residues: CASSLEDLNEQFF. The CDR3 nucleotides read TGTGCCAGCAGCTTGGAGGACCTGAATGAGCAGTTCTTC.

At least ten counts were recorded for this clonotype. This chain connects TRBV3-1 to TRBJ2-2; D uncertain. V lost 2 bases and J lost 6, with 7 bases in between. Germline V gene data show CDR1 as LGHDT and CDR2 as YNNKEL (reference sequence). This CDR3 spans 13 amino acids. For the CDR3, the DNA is TGTGCCAGCAGCCAATTATCCTCCGGGGAGCTGTTTTTT. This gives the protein CASSQLSSGELFF. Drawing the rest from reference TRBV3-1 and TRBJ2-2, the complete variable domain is DTAVSQTPKYLVTQMGNDKSIKCEQNLGHDTMYWYKQDSKKFLKIMFSYNNKELIINETVPNRFSPKSPDKAHLNLHINSLELGDSAVYFCASSQLSSGELFFGEGSRLTVL.

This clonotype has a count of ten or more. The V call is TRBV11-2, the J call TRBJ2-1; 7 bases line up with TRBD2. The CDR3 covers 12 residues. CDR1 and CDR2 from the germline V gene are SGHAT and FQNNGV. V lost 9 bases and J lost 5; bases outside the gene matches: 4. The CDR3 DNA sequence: TGTGCCAGTGGACTAGTTCACAATGAGCAGTTCTTC. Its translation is CASGLVHNEQFF.

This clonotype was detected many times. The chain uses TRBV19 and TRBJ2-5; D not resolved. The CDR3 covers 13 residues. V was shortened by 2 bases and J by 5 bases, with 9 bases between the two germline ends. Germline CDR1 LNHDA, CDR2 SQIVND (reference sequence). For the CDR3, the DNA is TGTGCCAGTAGTATACGAGAGTATGAGACCCAGTACTTC. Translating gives CASSIREYETQYF.

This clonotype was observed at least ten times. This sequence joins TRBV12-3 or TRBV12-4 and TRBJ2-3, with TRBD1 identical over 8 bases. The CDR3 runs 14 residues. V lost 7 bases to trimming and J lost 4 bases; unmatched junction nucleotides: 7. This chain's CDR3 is CASNRGQGPDTQYF. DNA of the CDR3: TGTGCCAGCAATCGTGGACAGGGACCAGATACGCAGTATTTT.

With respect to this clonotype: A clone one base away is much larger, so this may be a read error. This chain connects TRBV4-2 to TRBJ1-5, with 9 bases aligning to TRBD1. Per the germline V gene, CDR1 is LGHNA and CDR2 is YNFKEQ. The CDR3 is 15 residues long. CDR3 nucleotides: TGTGCCAGCAGCTCACAGGGGGCTAGCAATCACCCCCAGCATTTT. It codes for CASSSQGASNHPQHF.

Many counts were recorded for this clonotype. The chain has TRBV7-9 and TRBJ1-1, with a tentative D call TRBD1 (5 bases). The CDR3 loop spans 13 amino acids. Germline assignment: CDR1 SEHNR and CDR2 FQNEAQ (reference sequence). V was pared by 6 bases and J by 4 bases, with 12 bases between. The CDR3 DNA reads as TGTGCCAGCAGTTTACAGGTCGGCACTGAAGCTTTCTTT. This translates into CASSLQVGTEAFF.

DNA for the CDR3: TGTGCCAGCAGCTTAGTTCGATACGAGCAGTACTTC. Translated: CASSLVRYEQYF. This sequence joins TRBV7-9 and TRBJ2-7; D ambiguous. The CDR3 has 12 amino acids. The V and J ends lost 1 base and 4 bases respectively, with 5 bases between them. Germline V gene data show CDR1 as SEHNR and CDR2 as FQNEAQ (reference sequence).

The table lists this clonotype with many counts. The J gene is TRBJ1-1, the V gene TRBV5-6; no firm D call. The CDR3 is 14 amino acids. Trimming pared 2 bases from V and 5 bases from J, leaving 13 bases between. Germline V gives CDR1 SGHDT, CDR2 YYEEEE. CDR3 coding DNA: TGTGCCAGCAGCTTCGAGGTCGCCGCGACTGAAGCTTTCTTT. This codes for CASSFEVAATEAFF.

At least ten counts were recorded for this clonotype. CDR3 bases: TGTGCCAGCAGTTTACAGGGGTTGTATCAGCCCCAGCATTTT. Its protein product is CASSLQGLYQPQHF. V is TRBV12-3 or TRBV12-4 and J is TRBJ1-5, with TRBD1 as a possible D gene (6 bases). The CDR3 runs 14 residues. Deletions cut 2 bases from V and 5 bases from J, with 10 bases between.

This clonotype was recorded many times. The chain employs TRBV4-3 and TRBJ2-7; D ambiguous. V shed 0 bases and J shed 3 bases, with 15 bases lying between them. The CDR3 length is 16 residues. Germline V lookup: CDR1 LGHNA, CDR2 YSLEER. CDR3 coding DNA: TGCGCCAGCAGCCAAGAACCAGTCCCGGCAGGCTACGAGCAGTACTTC. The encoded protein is CASSQEPVPAGYEQYF.

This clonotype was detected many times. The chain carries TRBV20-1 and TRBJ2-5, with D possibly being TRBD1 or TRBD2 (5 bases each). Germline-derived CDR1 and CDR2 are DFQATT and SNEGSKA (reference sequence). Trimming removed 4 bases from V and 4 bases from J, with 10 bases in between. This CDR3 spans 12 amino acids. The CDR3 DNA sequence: TGCAGTGCTACAGAGGGGCTAGAGACCCAGTACTTC. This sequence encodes CSATEGLETQYF.

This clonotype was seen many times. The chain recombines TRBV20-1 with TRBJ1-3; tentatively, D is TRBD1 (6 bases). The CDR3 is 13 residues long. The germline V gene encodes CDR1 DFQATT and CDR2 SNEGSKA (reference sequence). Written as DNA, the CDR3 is TGCAGCCAGACGGGGGCAAGCGGAAACACCATATATTTT. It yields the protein CSQTGASGNTIYF.